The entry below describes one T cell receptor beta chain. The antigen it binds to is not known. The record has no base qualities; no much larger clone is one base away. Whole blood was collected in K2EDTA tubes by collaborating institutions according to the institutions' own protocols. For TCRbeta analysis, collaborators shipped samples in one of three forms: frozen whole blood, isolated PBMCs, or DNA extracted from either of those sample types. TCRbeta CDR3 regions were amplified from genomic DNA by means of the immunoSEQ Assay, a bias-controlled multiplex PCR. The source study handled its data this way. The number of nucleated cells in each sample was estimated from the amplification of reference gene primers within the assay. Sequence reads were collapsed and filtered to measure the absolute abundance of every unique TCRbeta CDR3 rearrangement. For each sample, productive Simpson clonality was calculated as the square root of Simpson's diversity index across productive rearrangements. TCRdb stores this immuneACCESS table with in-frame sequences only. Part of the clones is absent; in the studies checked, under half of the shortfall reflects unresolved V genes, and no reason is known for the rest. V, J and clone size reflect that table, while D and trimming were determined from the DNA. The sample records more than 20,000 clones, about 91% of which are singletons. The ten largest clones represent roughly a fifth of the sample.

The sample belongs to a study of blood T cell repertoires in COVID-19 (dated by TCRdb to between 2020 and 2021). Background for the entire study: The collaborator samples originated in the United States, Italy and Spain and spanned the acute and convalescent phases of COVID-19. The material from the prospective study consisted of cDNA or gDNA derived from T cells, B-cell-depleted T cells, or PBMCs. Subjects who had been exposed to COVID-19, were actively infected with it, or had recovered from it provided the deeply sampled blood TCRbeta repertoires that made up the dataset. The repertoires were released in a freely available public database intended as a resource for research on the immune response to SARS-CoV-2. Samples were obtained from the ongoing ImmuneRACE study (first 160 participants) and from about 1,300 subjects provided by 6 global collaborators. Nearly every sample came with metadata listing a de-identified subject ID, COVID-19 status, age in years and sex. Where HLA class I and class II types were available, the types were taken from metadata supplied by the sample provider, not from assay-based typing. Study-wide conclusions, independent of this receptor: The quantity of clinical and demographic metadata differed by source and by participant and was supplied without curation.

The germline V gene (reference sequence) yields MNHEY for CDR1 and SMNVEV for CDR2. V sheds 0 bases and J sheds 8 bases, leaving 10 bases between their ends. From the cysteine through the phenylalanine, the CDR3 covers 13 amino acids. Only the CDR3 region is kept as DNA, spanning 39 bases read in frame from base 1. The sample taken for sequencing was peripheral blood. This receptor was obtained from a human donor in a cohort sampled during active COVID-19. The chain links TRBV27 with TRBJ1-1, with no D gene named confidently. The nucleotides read TGTGCCAGCAGTTTATCGCTAACAGAGGAAGCTTTCTTT. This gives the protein CASSLSLTEEAFF.